This T cell receptor (beta chain) was captured by sequencing in a study of T cell responses to AZD1222 COVID-19 vaccine. Study context: Second-dose schedules of about 4 or about 12 weeks were combined. The study, taken as a whole, reports: Increased Spike-specific TCR breadth and depth were observed after two AZD1222 doses. Just five or six AZD1222 recipients were seropositive at baseline. Donor demographics were predominantly white British with a female majority; clonal diversity may be underestimated.

Libraries were prepared by immunoSEQ multiplex PCR; TCRdb keeps only in-frame clonotypes and omits some of them. The repertoire has some 90,000 clones, about 90% of them found once; the top ten carry about 15%. Trimming cost V 5 bases and J 0 bases; bases outside gene matches: 11. This CDR3 region has 18 residues. Germline V gene lookup returns CDR1 SGHAT and CDR2 FQNNGV. Comment on this clone: Its antigen is still unknown.

The receptor comes from an adult in good health. The input for sequencing was peripheral blood, taken on day 0 of AZD1222 vaccination. V is TRBV11-2 and J is TRBJ2-1, with 9 bases fitting TRBD2. CDR3 nucleotides: TGTGCCAGCAGCCCCAAGACTAGCGGCGACAGCTCCTACAATGAGCAGTTCTTC. This sequence encodes CASSPKTSGDSSYNEQFF.